The present entry profiles one TCR beta chain with its context. Its specificity is not known. The entry originates in a study of cytomegalovirus exposure and HLA in healthy donors. Study as a whole: HLA-typed donors contributed about 85 million unique TCRs, which were held in an early data release. The Caucasian-associated ancestry cluster contained about 80% of the roughly 390 genotyped donors. Overall study findings and caveats: Some V segments, TRBV6-2 and TRBV6-3 among them, were indistinguishable and were therefore excluded. Sequencing likely generated an artifact that appeared as a cluster of highly shared sequence variants.

The germline V gene has CDR1 GTSNPN and CDR2 SVGIG (reference sequence). This CDR3 has 15 residues. V gave up 3 bases and J gave up 3 bases; unmatched junction bases: 10. This PCR relied on a set of 60 Vbeta primers and 13 Jbeta primers. Produced via immunoSEQ multiplex PCR; TCRdb's table is partial and in-frame only. The sample has around 130,000 clones, 70% to 80% seen once. V gene TRBV30 combines with J gene TRBJ2-7; 8 bases are a match to TRBD1. The TCR originated in a woman aged 45 to 65 in good health and CMV-seronegative. Sequenced sample: PBMCs. The CDR3 DNA reads TGTGCCTGGAGACCCCGGACAGGGAGTTACTACGAGCAGTACTTC. Translated, it gives CAWRPRTGSYYEQYF.